These 32 T cell receptor beta chains were sequenced from one sample in a study of neoadjuvant anti-PD-1 for oral cavity cancer. Data came from immunoSEQ multiplex PCR; TCRdb stores just in-frame clones and leaves some out. The sample records 65,000 to 95,000 clones, 84% being singletons. The source was PBMCs, collected before nivolumab (anti-PD-1) treatment. The receptor source for this set is a person aged 40-85 years with oral cavity squamous cell carcinoma.

This sequence joins TRBV27 and TRBJ1-2; no firm D call. Germline CDR1 and CDR2: MNHEY and SMNVEV (reference sequence). V gave up 5 bases and J gave up 7 bases, with 14 bases separating them. This CDR3 is built from 13 residues. The CDR3: CASSQAPKGGYTF. The DNA for the CDR3 is TGTGCCAGCAGTCAGGCCCCCAAGGGTGGCTACACCTTC.

The V call is TRBV9, the J call TRBJ2-1, with 9 bases aligning to TRBD2. The germline gives CDR1 SGDLS, CDR2 YYNGEE. This CDR3 region has 15 residues. V trimming: 0 bases; J trimming: 8 bases; junction bases outside the gene matches: 6. CDR3: CASSVGGTSNDEQFF. CDR3 DNA: TGTGCCAGCAGCGTAGGCGGGACTAGCAATGATGAGCAGTTCTTC.

The chain is built from TRBV5-1 and TRBJ2-1; TRBD2 matches at 7 bases. Germline V gene lookup returns CDR1 SGHRS and CDR2 YFSETQ. V was pared by 0 bases and J by 8 bases, with 11 bases of the junction left unmatched. There are 16 residues in the CDR3. The CDR3 DNA reads TGCGCCAGCAGCTTGGACGGCGGGAGTTCTAAAGATGAGCAGTTCTTC. Amino acids: CASSLDGGSSKDEQFF.

The chain carries TRBV30 and TRBJ1-3; D not certain. The germline V gene encodes CDR1 GTSNPN and CDR2 SVGIG (reference sequence). This CDR3 is 14 amino acids long. V was cut by 3 bases and J by 0 bases, with 9 bases left in between. The CDR3 reads CAWRHRYSGNTIYF. The CDR3 nucleotides are TGTGCCTGGAGACACAGATACTCTGGAAACACCATATATTTT.

This clone was recorded once. This sequence joins TRBV5-1 and TRBJ1-1; 10 nucleotides align to TRBD1. The germline V gene encodes CDR1 SGHRS and CDR2 YFSETQ. The V and J ends lost 4 bases and 0 bases, in that order; junction bases with no gene match: 15. This CDR3 contains 19 residues. This CDR3 is CASSASGTGVYQVNTEAFF. CDR3 in DNA: TGCGCCAGCAGCGCATCCGGGACAGGGGTTTATCAGGTGAACACTGAAGCTTTCTTT.

The CDR3 sequence is CSVGKTSGTDNEQFF. CDR3 coding DNA: TGCAGCGTCGGGAAGACTAGCGGGACTGACAATGAGCAGTTCTTC. The chain joins TRBV29-1 to TRBJ2-1; 11 bases align to TRBD2. This CDR3 spans 15 amino acids. The germline V gene has CDR1 SQVTM and CDR2 ANQGSEA. V lost 6 bases to trimming and J lost 5 bases; unmatched junction nucleotides: 9.

This clone showed up just a few times. V and J are TRBV6-1 and TRBJ1-5; 10 bases are a match to TRBD1. Germline loops: CDR1 MNHNS, CDR2 SASEGT. This CDR3 has 17 amino acids. The junction had 7 bases not matched to a gene; V was cut back by 0 bases and J by 5 bases. Here the CDR3 DNA reads TGTGCCAGCAGTGAAGCGCTTATTGGGACAGGGGATCAGCCCCAGCATTTT. Amino acids: CASSEALIGTGDQPQHF.

The genes are TRBV10-3 and TRBJ1-5, with a weak D call TRBD1 (6 bases). Per the germline V gene, CDR1 is ENHRY and CDR2 is SYGVKD. CDR3 size: 17 residues. Trimming stripped 3 bases from V and 4 bases from J, with 19 bases between. Here the CDR3 reads CAISDHRLAGANQPQHF. DNA of the CDR3: TGTGCCATCAGTGACCATCGCTTAGCAGGGGCTAATCAGCCCCAGCATTTT.

V usage is TRBV5-1 and J usage is TRBJ2-7; the match to TRBD2 covers 10 bases. This CDR3 spans 15 amino acids. Germline CDR1 reads SGHRS; CDR2 reads YFSETQ. V dropped 4 bases and J dropped 6; count of bases not matched to a gene: 10. In DNA, the CDR3 is TGCGCCAGCAGCCCTAGCGGGAGTGCGGTGGGCGAGCAGTACTTC. This sequence encodes CASSPSGSAVGEQYF.

The J gene is TRBJ2-5, the V gene TRBV9, with 11 bases aligning to TRBD2. The germline CDR1 and CDR2 sequences are SGDLS and YYNGEE. The J segment lost 1 base and the V segment lost 4 bases, leaving 3 bases of the junction unmatched. This CDR3 is built from 15 residues. As DNA, the CDR3 is TGTGCCAGCAGCACCGGGACTAGCGGCCAAGAGACCCAGTACTTC. This sequence encodes CASSTGTSGQETQYF.

The sample holds one count of this clone. The V call is TRBV19, the J call TRBJ2-7; 7 bases are shared with TRBD2. Germline lookup yields CDR1 LNHDA and CDR2 SQIVND (reference sequence). The CDR3 runs to 14 residues. The V and J ends lost 6 bases and 6 bases, in that order; junction bases with no gene match: 11. The DNA for the CDR3 is TGTGCCAGTAGCCAGAAGGGAGGGTCGGGCGAGCAGTACTTC. This sequence encodes CASSQKGGSGEQYF.

CDR3 sequence (DNA): TGTGCCATCAGTGATCCAGCGGAGTCGTACAATGAGCAGTTCTTC. This sequence encodes CAISDPAESYNEQFF. This chain joins TRBV10-3 and TRBJ2-1, with D perhaps TRBD2 (5 bases). Germline CDR1 is ENHRY and CDR2 is SYGVKD. The CDR3 length is 15 residues. The V end lost 3 bases, the J end lost 4 bases, and 13 bases lay between the germline ends.

The chain couples TRBV9 to TRBJ1-3; D gene unclear. The V gene's germline CDR1 is SGDLS and CDR2 YYNGEE. The CDR3 is 15 residues long. The ends were cut back, 4 bases at V and 8 bases at J, with 19 bases in the middle. CDR3 in amino acids: CASSTMRDSGDTIYF. In nucleotides, the CDR3 is TGTGCCAGCAGCACCATGCGGGATTCGGGAGACACCATATATTTT.

The genes are TRBV7-8 and TRBJ1-2; 7 bases are shared with TRBD1. Germline assignment: CDR1 SGHVS and CDR2 FQNEAQ. After removal of 1 base from V and 5 bases from J, the junction contained 4 bases not matched to a gene. The length of the CDR3 is 14 residues. The CDR3 region has the DNA TGTGCCAGCAGCTTAGAGGGGGCGAGGTATGGCTACACCTTC. Protein: CASSLEGARYGYTF.

This clone was seen just once. The chain joins TRBV29-1 to TRBJ2-1, with 7 positions matching TRBD2. The CDR3 has 14 residues. Trimming at V came to 0 bases and at J to 9 bases, leaving 8 bases not matched to a gene. Germline lookup yields CDR1 SQVTM and CDR2 ANQGSEA. The CDR3 DNA sequence: TGCAGCGTTGAAGATATGGCGGGAGCGAGTGAGCAGTTCTTC. Its translation is CSVEDMAGASEQFF.

J is TRBJ2-1 and V is TRBV7-2, with D unclear. The CDR3 has 13 amino acids. Germline lookup yields CDR1 SGHTA and CDR2 FQGNSA. With 2 bases removed from V and 6 bases from J, the gap between germline ends came to 8 bases. The CDR3 region is CASSLNRPNEQFF. CDR3 DNA sequence: TGTGCCAGCAGCTTAAATCGTCCCAATGAGCAGTTCTTC.

The chain joins TRBV25-1 to TRBJ1-1, with TRBD1 matching over 8 bases. Germline CDR1 and CDR2: MGHDK and SYGVNS. With V trimmed by 0 bases and J by 7 bases, 7 bases remained unmatched. The CDR3 runs 15 residues. CDR3: CASSEYVRGRVEAFF. The CDR3 DNA reads TGTGCCAGCAGTGAATATGTCAGGGGGCGAGTTGAAGCTTTCTTT. Using reference TRBV25-1 and TRBJ1-1 for the parts outside the CDR3, the full variable domain is EADIYQTPRYLVIGTGKKITLECSQTMGHDKMYWYQQDPGMELHLIHYSYGVNSTEKGDLSSESTVSRIRTEHFPLTLESARPSHTSQYLCASSEYVRGRVEAFFGQGTRLTVV.

For the CDR3, the DNA is TGTGCCAGCAGTTTAAGGCACCAAGGTGGGGAGACCCAGTACTTC. Its protein is CASSLRHQGGETQYF. This sequence joins TRBV27 and TRBJ2-5, with no clear D. The CDR3 extends over 15 amino acids. From germline, CDR1 is MNHEY and CDR2 SMNVEV (reference sequence). V was pared by 2 bases and J by 5 bases, with 15 bases between.

The genes are TRBV29-1 and TRBJ2-7, with 9 bases that match TRBD1. Germline lookup yields CDR1 SQVTM and CDR2 ANQGSEA. With 5 bases clipped from V and 3 bases from J, the junction kept 8 bases outside the gene matches. The CDR3 covers 14 residues. The DNA for the CDR3 is TGCAGCGTTCGATTAGGGACAGGGAACTACGAGCAGTACTTC. This encodes CSVRLGTGNYEQYF.

The J gene is TRBJ2-4, the V gene TRBV11-1, with D uncertain. The CDR3 is made up of 15 amino acids. Trimming took 1 base from V and 0 from J, leaving 7 bases between them. Germline V gene sequence: CDR1 SGHAT, CDR2 FQDESV (reference sequence). CDR3 sequence reads: CASSLGEVAKNIQYF. The CDR3, as DNA: TGTGCCAGCAGCTTAGGAGAGGTAGCCAAAAACATTCAGTACTTC.

The chain joins TRBV7-9 to TRBJ2-3; TRBD1 agrees at 8 bases. This CDR3 contains 14 residues. The V gene end was trimmed by 6 bases and the J gene end by 2 bases; junction bases not matched to a gene: 4. Per the germline V gene, CDR1 is SEHNR and CDR2 is FQNEAQ (reference sequence). The CDR3 spells CASSRTGNTDTQYF. The CDR3 DNA sequence: TGTGCCAGCAGTCGGACAGGGAACACAGATACGCAGTATTTT.

The chain has TRBV5-1 and TRBJ2-3, with a tentative D call TRBD1 (5 bases). Germline V lookup: CDR1 SGHRS, CDR2 YFSETQ. CDR3 length: 14 amino acids. Trimming cost V 3 bases and J 2 bases, with 10 bases left between them. The CDR3 DNA sequence: TGCGCCAGCAGCTCCGGACAAAACACAGATACGCAGTATTTT. This translates into CASSSGQNTDTQYF.

The chain couples TRBV9 to TRBJ2-2; a possible D gene is TRBD1 (5 bases). V was pared by 3 bases and J by 1 base, with 10 bases between. Per germline, CDR1 SGDLS and CDR2 YYNGEE. This CDR3 has 15 amino acids. The CDR3 loop reads CASSGGQRNTGELFF. CDR3 nucleotides: TGTGCCAGCAGCGGGGGCCAGCGGAACACCGGGGAGCTGTTTTTT. Full variable domain (outside the CDR3, taken from reference TRBV9 and TRBJ2-2): DSGVTQTPKHLITATGQRVTLRCSPRSGDLSVYWYQQSLDQGLQFLIQYYNGEERAKGNILERFSAQQFPDLHSELNLSSLELGDSALYFCASSGGQRNTGELFFGEGSRLTVL.

The rearrangement links TRBV5-4 to TRBJ2-5; the match to TRBD1 covers 9 bases. Germline V lookup: CDR1 SGHNT, CDR2 YYREEE (reference sequence). Germline trimming cut 5 bases from V and 5 bases from J; bases unmatched to any gene: 10. This CDR3 spans 15 amino acids. The CDR3 DNA follows: TGTGCCAGCAGAAGCACCGGGACAGGGCGTGAGACCCAGTACTTC. Protein product: CASRSTGTGRETQYF.

This clone is a singleton in its sample. The chain employs TRBV18 and TRBJ2-7; TRBD1 matches 10 bases. After removal of 6 bases from V and 6 bases from J, the junction contained 11 bases not matched to a gene. The CDR3 is 15 amino acids. Germline lookup yields CDR1 KGHSH and CDR2 LQKENI. The CDR3 sequence is CASSLGQGDTVEQYF. CDR3 in DNA: TGTGCCAGCTCGCTAGGACAGGGGGATACTGTCGAGCAGTACTTC.

The chain employs TRBV2 and TRBJ1-5; the D is unclear. There are 15 residues in the CDR3. Trimming cost V 4 bases and J 8 bases, with 18 bases left between them. Germline CDR1 SNHLY, CDR2 FYNNEI. In nucleotides, the CDR3 is TGTGCCAGCAGTGTGATGGGAGGAGGTATAGAGCCCCAGCATTTT. Its translation: CASSVMGGGIEPQHF. The whole variable domain, remainder taken from reference TRBV2 and TRBJ1-5, is EPEVTQTPSHQVTQMGQEVILRCVPISNHLYFYWYRQILGQKVEFLVSFYNNEISEKSEIFDDQFSVERPDGSNFTLKIRSTKLEDSAMYFCASSVMGGGIEPQHFGDGTRLSIL.

This chain uses TRBV28 with TRBJ1-2, with TRBD1 matching over 7 bases. The CDR3 has 16 amino acids. Germline V gene data show CDR1 as MDHEN and CDR2 as SYDVKM. J gave up 3 bases and V 3 bases, and 10 bases lay outside the gene matches. The CDR3 reads CASSFATGTADYGYTF. As DNA, the CDR3 is TGTGCCAGCAGTTTTGCAACCGGGACAGCGGACTATGGCTACACCTTC.

This clone showed up just a few times. J is TRBJ2-2 and V is TRBV12-5; maybe TRBD2 (5 bases). Trimming removed 5 bases from V and 6 bases from J, with 10 bases in between. Germline values: CDR1 LGHNT, CDR2 FRNRAP. CDR3 length: 13 residues. The CDR3 sequence: CASGTGLSGELFF. CDR3 nucleotide sequence: TGTGCTAGTGGTACCGGACTTTCCGGGGAGCTGTTTTTT.

The chain joins TRBV6-1 to TRBJ1-3; TRBD1 might be the D (5 bases). In germline, CDR1 is MNHNS, CDR2 SASEGT. The CDR3 has 14 amino acids. V lost 3 bases and J lost 7, with 13 bases in between. This CDR3 reads CASSEGGLWNTIYF. In DNA form, the CDR3 reads TGTGCCAGCAGTGAGGGGGGGTTGTGGAACACCATATATTTT.

CDR3 sequence: CASSQENNQPQHF. CDR3 bases: TGTGCCAGCAGCCAAGAAAACAATCAGCCCCAGCATTTT. The rearrangement links TRBV6-5 to TRBJ1-5; D is unresolved. CDR1 and CDR2 (germline): MNHEY, SVGAGI. The CDR3 is 13 residues long. V gave up 6 bases and J gave up 3 bases, with 9 bases separating them.

The chain is built from TRBV7-9 and TRBJ2-7; TRBD1 aligns across 8 bases. The germline CDR1 and CDR2 sequences are SEHNR and FQNEAQ (reference sequence). V trimming: 5 bases; J trimming: 0 bases; junction bases outside the gene matches: 9. The length of the CDR3 is 16 residues. CDR3 coding DNA: TGTGCCAGCAGCGCTATGGGACAGGATAGCTCCTACGAGCAGTACTTC. Encoded protein: CASSAMGQDSSYEQYF.

V and J are TRBV7-3 and TRBJ2-1; perhaps TRBD2 as D (6 bases). This CDR3 has 13 residues. The V and J ends lost 10 bases and 5 bases respectively, with 15 bases between them. Germline values: CDR1 SGHTA, CDR2 FQGTGA. CDR3 bases: TGTGCCACCTCGACTAGTTTCGACAATGAGCAGTTCTTC. This codes for CATSTSFDNEQFF.